What follows are 6 T cell receptor beta chains derived from one specimen sequenced in a study of shared clonotypes between healthy human individuals. Assay: immunoSEQ multiplex PCR; the TCRdb copy retains only in-frame clones and omits some. The profile covers over a million clones, with around 78% appearing a single time and 0.6% to 0.75% taken by the ten largest. Sequenced material: memory CD4+ T cells from PBMCs. The subset is: CD45RA-negative fraction. These receptors all stem from a man aged 18 to 30 in good health. Some clones in this sample may be carry-over from other donors' samples.

The chain carries TRBV30 and TRBJ2-1; no definite D call. Germline V lookup: CDR1 GTSNPN, CDR2 SVGIG (reference sequence). The CDR3 spans 12 residues. The germline V and J ends were trimmed by 2 bases and 4 bases, with 6 bases remaining between them. CDR3 region: CAWSLGYNEQFF. CDR3 coding DNA: TGTGCCTGGAGTCTGGGTTACAATGAGCAGTTCTTC.

This clone was recorded a few times. This chain uses TRBV29-1 with TRBJ2-1; D possibly corresponds to TRBD2 (5 bases). This CDR3 spans 11 amino acids. CDR1 SQVTM and CDR2 ANQGSEA come from the germline V gene. Deletions cut 4 bases from V and 10 bases from J, with 11 bases between. CDR3 bases: TGCAGCGTTGTCTCCCCGGGAGAGCAGTTCTTC. Its protein is CSVVSPGEQFF.

In its sample, this clone was seen once. The chain links TRBV7-2 to TRBJ2-1; 9 nucleotides align to TRBD2. Germline V gene lookup returns CDR1 SGHTA and CDR2 FQGNSA. CDR3 length: 15 amino acids. The V gene end was trimmed by 7 bases and the J gene end by 6 bases; junction bases not matched to a gene: 10. The CDR3 loop reads CASMVGGRAFNEQFF. The CDR3 nucleotides read TGTGCCAGCATGGTTGGCGGGAGGGCCTTCAATGAGCAGTTCTTC.

The genes are TRBV28 and TRBJ1-5, with D perhaps TRBD1 (6 bases). The CDR3 sequence is 16 residues long. Germline-derived CDR1 and CDR2 are MDHEN and SYDVKM. Trimming stripped 6 bases from V and 6 bases from J, with 21 bases between. In DNA, the CDR3 is TGTGCCAGCAGCCGGGGCGGCAGGGGATCCGGTCAGCCCCAGCATTTT. Translating it yields CASSRGGRGSGQPQHF.

The chain joins TRBV4-2 to TRBJ1-6; 10 bases match TRBD1. This CDR3 contains 18 residues. Trimming took 0 bases from V and 8 from J; bases not matched to a gene: 10. Germline loops: CDR1 LGHNA, CDR2 YNFKEQ. CDR3 DNA sequence: TGTGCCAGCAGCCAAGACCTTCTCCGGGGACAGGGGCATTCACCCCTCCACTTT. Protein: CASSQDLLRGQGHSPLHF.

The V gene is TRBV9, the J gene TRBJ2-5; D may be TRBD2 (5 bases). The CDR3 covers 13 residues. Trimming took off 4 bases at V and 1 base at J, with 8 bases between the two ends. The germline CDR1 and CDR2 sequences are SGDLS and YYNGEE. The CDR3 DNA reads as TGTGCCAGCAGCTTCGGACTCCAAGAGACCCAGTACTTC. It specifies CASSFGLQETQYF.